The clone carrying this TCR beta chain was found many times. The CDR3 runs 13 residues. Germline assignment: CDR1 WSHSY and CDR2 SAAADI. The V gene lost 6 bases and the J gene lost 1 base, with 9 bases spanning the gap. These data belong to a study of T-cell memory formation after mild COVID-19. The overall study: TCR clusters were mostly confined to one donor each.

TCRdb re-called the 5' RACE reads with MiXCR, one entry per CDR3 protein. The sample includes a few hundred thousand distinct CDR3 sequences, 27% seen only once; the top ten take approximately 10%. Specimen: PBMCs or a T cell subset sorted from them (not recorded which). The rearrangement joins TRBV10-2 to TRBJ1-1; D remains ambiguous. The origin of this receptor is an adult woman who had mild COVID-19 (a few samples of this study predate the infection). Cell type and time point are not known. The CDR3 nucleotides are TGCGCCAGCAGCGTCCTGTCGAACACTGAAGCTTTCTTT. Protein: CASSVLSNTEAFF.